The clone carrying this TCR beta chain was counted between two and nine times. Its antigen is still unknown. The CDR3 spans 14 residues. From germline, CDR1 is SEHNR and CDR2 FQNEAQ (reference sequence). The ends were cut back, 6 bases at V and 3 bases at J, with 9 bases in the middle. This entry belongs to a study of cytomegalovirus exposure and HLA in healthy donors. Whole-study context: Earlier sequencing of approximately 180 million T cells yielded approximately 100 million unique TCR beta sequences.

Primers included in the PCR were 60 Vbeta and 13 Jbeta primers. This table comes from immunoSEQ multiplex PCR, and its TCRdb copy is limited to in-frame clones, with some not included. The data contain 200,000 or so clones, 82% of them singletons. Study-wide results and limits: The study listed 150 to 200 cytomegalovirus-associated TCR beta chains. Sequence variants that were highly shared formed a cluster that was likely a sequencing artifact.

Material: PBMCs. The rearrangement links TRBV7-9 to TRBJ1-6; D gene unclear. The clonotype originates from a boy younger than 10 in good health and CMV-seronegative. In DNA form, the CDR3 reads TGTGCCAGCAGAACCGATAGCTATAATTCACCCCTCCACTTT. Translated: CASRTDSYNSPLHF.